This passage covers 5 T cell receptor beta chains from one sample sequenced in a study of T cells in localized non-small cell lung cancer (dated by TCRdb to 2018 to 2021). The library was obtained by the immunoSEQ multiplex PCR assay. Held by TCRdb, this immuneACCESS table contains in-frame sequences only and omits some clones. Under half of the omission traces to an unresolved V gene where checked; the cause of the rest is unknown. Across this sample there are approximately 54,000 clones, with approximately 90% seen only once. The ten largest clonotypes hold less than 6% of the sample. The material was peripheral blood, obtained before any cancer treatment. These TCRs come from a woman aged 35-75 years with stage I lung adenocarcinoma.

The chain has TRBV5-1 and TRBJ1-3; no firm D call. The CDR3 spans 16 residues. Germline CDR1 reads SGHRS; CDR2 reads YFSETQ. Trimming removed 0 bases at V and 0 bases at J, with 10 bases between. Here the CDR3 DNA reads TGCGCCAGCAGCTTGGAGGCCGAGAGCTCTGGAAACACCATATATTTT. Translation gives CASSLEAESSGNTIYF.

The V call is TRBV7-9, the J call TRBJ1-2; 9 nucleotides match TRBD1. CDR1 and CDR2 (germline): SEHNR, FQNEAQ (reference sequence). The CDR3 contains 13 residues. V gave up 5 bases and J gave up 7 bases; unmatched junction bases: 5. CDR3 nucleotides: TGTGCCAGCAGCCAGGACAGGGGACTTGGCTACACCTTC. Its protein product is CASSQDRGLGYTF.

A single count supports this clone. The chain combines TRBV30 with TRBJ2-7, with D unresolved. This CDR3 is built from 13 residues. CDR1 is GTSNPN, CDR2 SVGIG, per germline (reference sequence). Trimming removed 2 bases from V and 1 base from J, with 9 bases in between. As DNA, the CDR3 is TGTGCCTGGAGTCTGGGCCTTTCCTACGAGCAGTACTTC. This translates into CAWSLGLSYEQYF.

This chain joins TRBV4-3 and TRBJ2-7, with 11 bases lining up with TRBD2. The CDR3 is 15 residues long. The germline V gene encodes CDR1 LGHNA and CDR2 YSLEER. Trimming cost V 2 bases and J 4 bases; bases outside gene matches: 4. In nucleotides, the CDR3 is TGCGCCAGCAGCCAAATAGCGGGGGGGACGTACGAGCAGTACTTC. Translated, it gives CASSQIAGGTYEQYF.

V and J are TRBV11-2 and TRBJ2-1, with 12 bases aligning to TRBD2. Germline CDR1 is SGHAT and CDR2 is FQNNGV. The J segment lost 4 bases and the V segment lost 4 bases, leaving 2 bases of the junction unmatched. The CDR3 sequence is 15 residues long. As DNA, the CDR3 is TGTGCCAGCAGCTCCCTAGCGGGGGGGTACAATGAGCAGTTCTTC. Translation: CASSSLAGGYNEQFF.